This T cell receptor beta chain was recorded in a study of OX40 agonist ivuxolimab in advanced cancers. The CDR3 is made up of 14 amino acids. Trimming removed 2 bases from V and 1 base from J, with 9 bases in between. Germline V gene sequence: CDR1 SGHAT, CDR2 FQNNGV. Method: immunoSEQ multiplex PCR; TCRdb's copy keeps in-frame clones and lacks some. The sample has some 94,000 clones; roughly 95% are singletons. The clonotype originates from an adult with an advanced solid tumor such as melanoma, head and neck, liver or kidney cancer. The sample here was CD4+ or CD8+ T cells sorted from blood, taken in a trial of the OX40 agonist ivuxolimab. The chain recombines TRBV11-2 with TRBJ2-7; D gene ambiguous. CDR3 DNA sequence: TGTGCCAGCAGCTTAAGTGGGCGATCCTACGAGCAGTACTTC. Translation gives CASSLSGRSYEQYF.